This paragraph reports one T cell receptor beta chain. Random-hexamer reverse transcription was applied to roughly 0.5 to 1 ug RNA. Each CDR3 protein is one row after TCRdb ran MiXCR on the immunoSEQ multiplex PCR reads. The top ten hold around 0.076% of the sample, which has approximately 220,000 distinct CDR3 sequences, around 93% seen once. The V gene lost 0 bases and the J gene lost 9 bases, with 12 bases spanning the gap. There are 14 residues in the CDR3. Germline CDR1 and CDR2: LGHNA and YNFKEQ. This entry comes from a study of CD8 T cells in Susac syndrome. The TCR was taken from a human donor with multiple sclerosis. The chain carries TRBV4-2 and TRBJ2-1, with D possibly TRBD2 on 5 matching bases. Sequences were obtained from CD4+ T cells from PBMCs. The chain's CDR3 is CASSQDAGIGEQFF. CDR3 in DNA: TGTGCCAGCAGCCAAGATGCCGGGATCGGTGAGCAGTTCTTC.